These T cell receptor beta chains were read from a single sample in a study of cytomegalovirus exposure and HLA in healthy donors. Data came from immunoSEQ multiplex PCR; TCRdb stores just in-frame clones and leaves some out. The sample holds under 200,000 clones, roughly 85% seen once. Sequenced material: PBMCs. These receptors were taken from a man aged 25-45 years in good health and CMV-seronegative. Each CDR3 is given with its conserved first and last residue. D genes are given only for firm matches. Clone size is given for some rows only: seen once, a few or many times, or a class if the clone is expanded.

J gene: TRBJ2-1
clone size: NA
D gene: TRBD2
V gene: TRBV6-6
CDR3 DNA: TGTGCCAGCAGTTACTCTCGGCTAGCGGTCTACAATGAGCAGTTCTTC
CDR3 protein: CASSYSRLAVYNEQFF

J gene: TRBJ2-7
clone size: once
D gene: NA
V gene: TRBV6-1
CDR3 DNA: TGTGCCAGCAGTGAACAGTTAAGCTCCTACGAGCAGTACTTC
CDR3 protein: CASSEQLSSYEQYF

J gene: TRBJ2-7
clone size: NA
D gene: TRBD1
V gene: TRBV30
CDR3 DNA: TGTGCCTGGGCGTCCTACAGGGGCGGGTCCTACGAGCAGTACTTC
CDR3 protein: CAWASYRGGSYEQYF

J gene: TRBJ1-6
clone size: NA
D gene: TRBD1
V gene: TRBV6-5
CDR3 DNA: TGTGCCAGCAGTTACGGGACAGCCTATAATTCACCCCTCCACTTT
CDR3 protein: CASSYGTAYNSPLHF

J gene: TRBJ1-2
clone size: NA
D gene: TRBD1
V gene: TRBV2
CDR3 DNA: TGTGCCAGCAGTGGTGCCCGGACAGGGGGAGGCTACACCTTC
CDR3 protein: CASSGARTGGGYTF

J gene: TRBJ2-1
clone size: NA
D gene: TRBD2
V gene: TRBV7-3
CDR3 DNA: TGTGCCAGCAGCGGGAGCGGGGGGGCGTCTTTCAATGAGCAGTTCTTC
CDR3 protein: CASSGSGGASFNEQFF

J gene: TRBJ2-7
clone size: NA
D gene: TRBD1
V gene: TRBV30
CDR3 DNA: TGTGCCTGGTCGACAGGGGCGTACGAGCAGTACTTC
CDR3 protein: CAWSTGAYEQYF

J gene: TRBJ2-4
clone size: NA
D gene: NA
V gene: TRBV4-1
CDR3 DNA: TGCGCCAGCAGCCACGAGGGTTCCGCCAAAAACATTCAGTACTTC
CDR3 protein: CASSHEGSAKNIQYF

J gene: TRBJ2-7
clone size: NA
D gene: TRBD2
V gene: TRBV13
CDR3 DNA: TGTGCCAGCAGCTTAGAACAAGCGGGAGAAGTAACCTACGAGCAGTACTTC
CDR3 protein: CASSLEQAGEVTYEQYF

J gene: TRBJ2-1
clone size: NA
D gene: NA
V gene: TRBV5-6
CDR3 DNA: TGTGCCAGCAGCTTTTCTCCAAGCACCGACTCCTACAATGAGCAGTTCTTC
CDR3 protein: CASSFSPSTDSYNEQFF

J gene: TRBJ1-6
clone size: NA
D gene: NA
V gene: TRBV5-4
CDR3 DNA: TGTGCCAGCAGCTTCGGGGGGGATTCACCCCTCCACTTT
CDR3 protein: CASSFGGDSPLHF

J gene: TRBJ2-3
clone size: NA
D gene: NA
V gene: TRBV18
CDR3 DNA: TGTGCCAGCTCACCACCGGTTGAACAAATTTTCACAGATACGCAGTATTTT
CDR3 protein: CASSPPVEQIFTDTQYF

J gene: TRBJ1-2
clone size: few
D gene: TRBD1
V gene: TRBV6-6
CDR3 DNA: TGCGGGACAGGGGGGAATTATGGCTACACCTTC
CDR3 protein: CGTGGNYGYTF

J gene: TRBJ1-5
clone size: NA
D gene: NA
V gene: TRBV18
CDR3 DNA: TGTGCCAGCTCACCGGGGCAGACCAATCAGCCCCAGCATTTT
CDR3 protein: CASSPGQTNQPQHF

J gene: TRBJ2-7
clone size: NA
D gene: TRBD1
V gene: TRBV10-3
CDR3 DNA: TGTGCCATCAGGAAGGGGACAGGGACCTCCTACGAGCAGTACTTC
CDR3 protein: CAIRKGTGTSYEQYF

J gene: TRBJ2-1
clone size: few
D gene: TRBD2
V gene: TRBV27
CDR3 DNA: TGTGCCAGCAGTTTAGGTAGCGGGAGTGGTGTCAATGAGCAGTTCTTC
CDR3 protein: CASSLGSGSGVNEQFF

J gene: TRBJ1-1
clone size: few
D gene: NA
V gene: TRBV4-3
CDR3 DNA: TGCGCCAGCAGCCAAGCTGGACGGGGGGCGTACACTGAAGCTTTCTTT
CDR3 protein: CASSQAGRGAYTEAFF

J gene: TRBJ2-7
clone size: NA
D gene: NA
V gene: TRBV4-1
CDR3 DNA: TGCGCCAGCAGCCAAGATCCAGTACAGGGGACTTACTACGAGCAGTACTTC
CDR3 protein: CASSQDPVQGTYYEQYF

J gene: TRBJ2-7
clone size: NA
D gene: NA
V gene: TRBV15
CDR3 DNA: TGTGCCACCAGCAGAGTTAACAGGGACGAGCAGTACTTC
CDR3 protein: CATSRVNRDEQYF

J gene: TRBJ2-7
clone size: NA
D gene: TRBD1
V gene: TRBV28
CDR3 DNA: TGTGCCAGCACCTCTGAGGGGACAGGGGGAGGCGAGCAGTACTTC
CDR3 protein: CASTSEGTGGGEQYF

J gene: TRBJ2-1
clone size: NA
D gene: TRBD1
V gene: TRBV27
CDR3 DNA: TGTGCCAGCAGTAGAGGACAGGGGGCGGGCAATGAGCAGTTCTTC
CDR3 protein: CASSRGQGAGNEQFF

J gene: TRBJ2-1
clone size: NA
D gene: TRBD2
V gene: TRBV7-9
CDR3 DNA: TGTGCCAGCCGCAAAGCGGGAGGGGGTGAGCAGTTCTTC
CDR3 protein: CASRKAGGGEQFF

J gene: TRBJ2-1
clone size: NA
D gene: NA
V gene: TRBV7-7
CDR3 DNA: TGTGCTAGCAGCTTATGGGGGGAGAGTGATGAGCAGTTCTTC
CDR3 protein: CASSLWGESDEQFF

J gene: TRBJ2-5
clone size: NA
D gene: TRBD1
V gene: TRBV10-3
CDR3 DNA: TGTGCCATCAGTGAGCGGGACAGGGAAGTTGGGACCCAGTACTTC
CDR3 protein: CAISERDREVGTQYF

J gene: TRBJ2-3
clone size: NA
D gene: TRBD2
V gene: TRBV7-6
CDR3 DNA: TGTGCCAGCAGTCAAGGACTAGCGGGAACAGATACGCAGTATTTT
CDR3 protein: CASSQGLAGTDTQYF

J gene: TRBJ2-7
clone size: NA
D gene: TRBD1
V gene: TRBV19
CDR3 DNA: TGTGCCAGTAGTAGGACAGGGGAATACGAGCAGTACTTC
CDR3 protein: CASSRTGEYEQYF

J gene: TRBJ2-5
clone size: once
D gene: NA
V gene: TRBV4-3
CDR3 DNA: TGCGCCAACCTACGAGAACGAGCGGAGACCCAGTACTTC
CDR3 protein: CANLRERAETQYF

J gene: TRBJ2-1
clone size: NA
D gene: TRBD1
V gene: TRBV25-1
CDR3 DNA: TGTGCCAGCGGCCGGGACAGGGGGCTCAATGAGCAGTTCTTC
CDR3 protein: CASGRDRGLNEQFF

J gene: TRBJ2-1
clone size: NA
D gene: TRBD2
V gene: TRBV7-3
CDR3 DNA: TGTGCCAGCAGCGTCACAAGCGGGGGTGAGCAGTTCTTC
CDR3 protein: CASSVTSGGEQFF

J gene: TRBJ2-3
clone size: NA
D gene: NA
V gene: TRBV30
CDR3 DNA: TGTGCCTGGAGCGGGAGCGAAAGTGCGCAGTATTTT
CDR3 protein: CAWSGSESAQYF

J gene: TRBJ2-7
clone size: NA
D gene: NA
V gene: TRBV9
CDR3 DNA: TGTGCCAGCAGCGGAGGACAGCTCCTAGGCGAGCAGTACTTC
CDR3 protein: CASSGGQLLGEQYF

J gene: TRBJ1-4
clone size: NA
D gene: NA
V gene: TRBV21-1
CDR3 DNA: TGTGCCAGCAGCAAAGGCGGACAGGGAGTTAATGAAAAACTGTTTTTT
CDR3 protein: CASSKGGQGVNEKLFF

J gene: TRBJ2-7
clone size: NA
D gene: NA
V gene: TRBV28
CDR3 DNA: TGTGCCAGCAGTTTCGGGTACGAGCAGTACTTC
CDR3 protein: CASSFGYEQYF

J gene: TRBJ2-5
clone size: NA
D gene: TRBD2
V gene: TRBV7-9
CDR3 DNA: TGTGCCAGCAGCTTAGTGGGGGGGGAGACCCAGTACTTC
CDR3 protein: CASSLVGGETQYF